This T cell receptor beta chain derives from a study of T-cell reconstitution after alpha-beta-depleted transplantation in children. Study-wide results and caveats: T-cell counts and diversity were attributed mostly to newly produced T cells one year after transplant. Alpha-beta T cells present about two months after transplant were reported to originate from several hundred expanded graft clones. TCRbeta diversity was high at day 60 in some patients (a result of surviving recipient T cells and thymic progenitors).

Germline V gives CDR1 SGHRS, CDR2 YFSETQ. J gave up 7 bases and V 7 bases, and 13 bases lay outside the gene matches. The CDR3 spans 14 residues. As to this clonotype: Its antigen is still unknown.

This sample's TCRbeta library carried unique molecular identifier barcodes. TCRdb independently ran MiXCR on the PCR reads; one entry per CDR3 protein. The sample shows tens of thousands of distinct CDR3 sequences, roughly 15% of them seen only once. The source of this sequence is a male patient aged 2 to 10 who had a stem cell transplant for acute lymphoblastic leukemia, so the T cells may come from the graft donor. The sequencing here drew on PBMCs, mostly from graft donor cells, taken 180 days after TCRalphabeta/CD19-depleted stem cell transplant. V usage is TRBV5-1 and J usage is TRBJ1-1, with 7 bases matching TRBD1. The CDR3 DNA follows: TGCGCCAGCGCGAGGGACAGAGGGGTCGGTGAAGCTTTCTTT. It is translated as CASARDRGVGEAFF.